This TCR beta chain was sequenced in a study of blood T cell repertoires in COVID-19. Study as a whole: T cells, B-cell-depleted T cells, or PBMCs supplied cDNA or gDNA.

This CDR3 has 16 amino acids. V lost 1 base to trimming and J lost 4 bases; unmatched junction nucleotides: 4. Per germline, CDR1 MNHNS and CDR2 SASEGT. Measured with immunoSEQ multiplex PCR; TCRdb has only the in-frame clones, and not every one. The sample shows about 150,000 clones, around four fifths of them seen only once. Participants spanned ages roughly 18 to 95 years and resided in about two dozen US areas. Clinical history as reported by participants underpinned cohort assignment. What was sequenced was PBMCs or T cells enriched from blood (not recorded which). The receptor was isolated from a woman in her forties or fifties who had recovered from COVID-19. The chain recombines TRBV6-1 with TRBJ1-5; 10 nucleotides match TRBD1. The CDR3 reads CASSEVPGQGNQPQHF. In DNA form, the CDR3 reads TGTGCCAGCAGTGAAGTTCCGGGACAGGGGAATCAGCCCCAGCATTTT.